The 15 T cell receptor beta chains listed next were all sequenced from one sample in a study of blood T cells in healthy people across ages. Then a second PCR, running roughly 7 to 11 cycles, was carried out with a sample-barcoded 5' primer and a J-beta primer mix. MiXCR was run by TCRdb on the 5' RACE reads, yielding one entry per CDR3 protein. The table lists roughly 800,000 distinct CDR3 sequences, roughly 25% of them singletons, with approximately 4% in the top ten. These sequences were also reported in another study, on T cells of mothers and their children.

Sequenced sample: blood. These receptor sequences come from a boy aged 5-17 years in good health.

This clonotype has only one observation. This chain joins TRBV3-1 and TRBJ2-7; 7 bases line up with TRBD2. The J call may be in error: the DNA end matches TRBJ2-1 better. Germline-derived CDR1 and CDR2 are LGHDT and YNNKEL (reference sequence). This CDR3 is 16 amino acids long. This CDR3 is CASSQPGAGTYNEQFF. Here the CDR3 DNA reads TGTGCCAGCAGCCAACCAGGAGCGGGGACCTACAATGAGCAGTTCTTC.

This clonotype was picked up a small number of times. The V call is TRBV29-1, the J call TRBJ1-2; no clear D gene. Germline-derived CDR1 and CDR2 are SQVTM and ANQGSEA. V was shortened by 2 bases and J by 5 bases, with 12 bases between the two germline ends. This CDR3 comprises 13 residues. The CDR3 DNA follows: TGCAGCGTTGAAAATGGTGCAGATTATGGCTACACCTTC. Translating it yields CSVENGADYGYTF. Full variable domain (remainder filled in from reference TRBV29-1 and TRBJ1-2): SAVISQKPSRDICQRGTSLTIQCQVDSQVTMMFWYRQQPGQSLTLIATANQGSEATYESGFVIDKFPISRPNLTFSTLTVSNMSPEDSSIYLCSVENGADYGYTFGSGTRLTVV.

Only a few counts were recorded for this clonotype. This chain links TRBV30 with TRBJ2-5; TRBD2 matches at 11 bases. The V gene's germline CDR1 is GTSNPN and CDR2 SVGIG (reference sequence). The J segment lost 6 bases and the V segment lost 2 bases, leaving 5 bases of the junction unmatched. The CDR3 sequence is 14 residues long. CDR3 protein: CAWSQTSGGKTQYF. CDR3 nucleotide sequence: TGTGCCTGGAGTCAAACTAGCGGGGGAAAGACCCAGTACTTC.

This clonotype was observed a few times. The J gene is TRBJ1-4, the V gene TRBV12-3 or TRBV12-4; 8 nucleotides match TRBD1. V shed 1 base, J shed 7 bases, and the junction held 8 bases outside the gene matches. The CDR3 contains 16 residues. The CDR3 region has the DNA TGTGCCAGCAGTTTAGAACTTGACAGGGGAGGTGAAAAACTGTTTTTT. Protein product: CASSLELDRGGEKLFF.

This clonotype appeared a few times. The rearrangement joins TRBV25-1 to TRBJ1-4; perhaps TRBD1 as D (6 bases). V lost 7 bases, J lost 8 bases, and 20 bases lay in between. The CDR3 contains 15 residues. Germline V gene sequence: CDR1 MGHDK, CDR2 SYGVNS. The CDR3 region has the DNA TGTGCCAGCACAAAAGGCGGGACAAAGGTAGAAAAACTGTTTTTT. This gives the protein CASTKGGTKVEKLFF.

A few counts support this clonotype. The rearrangement joins TRBV3-1 to TRBJ2-5; 8 bases line up with TRBD2. With V trimmed by 11 bases and J by 5 bases, 13 bases remained unmatched. The CDR3 spans 14 residues. CDR1 and CDR2 from the germline V gene are LGHDT and YNNKEL (reference sequence). Written as DNA, the CDR3 is TGTGCCTCCTCAGTAGCGGGGAGGCGGGAGACCCAGTACTTC. Translated, it gives CASSVAGRRETQYF.

V usage is TRBV29-1 and J usage is TRBJ2-2; 7 bases are a match to TRBD1. The V gene's germline CDR1 is SQVTM and CDR2 ANQGSEA. This CDR3 comprises 14 residues. Trimming at V came to 1 base and at J to 3 bases, leaving 2 bases not matched to a gene. For the CDR3, the DNA is TGCAGCGTTGAAGCCCAGGGGGACACCGGGGAGCTGTTTTTT. It yields the protein CSVEAQGDTGELFF.

This clonotype was counted between two and nine times. This chain joins TRBV4-1 and TRBJ1-2; D unresolved. CDR1 and CDR2 from the germline V gene are MGHRA and YSYEKL. The V gene lost 3 bases and the J gene lost 6 bases, with 11 bases spanning the gap. CDR3 length: 13 amino acids. The CDR3 protein is CASSQGTRNGYTF. Written as DNA, the CDR3 is TGCGCCAGCAGCCAGGGTACCCGGAATGGCTACACCTTC.

V usage is TRBV21-1 and J usage is TRBJ1-2; the DNA was not used to check the table's D call, TRBD1. TRBV21-1 is noted as a pseudogene. This CDR3 is built from 13 residues. CDR3 nucleotide sequence: TGCGATCGGGACGGAGGCCTGTACTATGGCTACACCTTC. Encoded protein: CDRDGGLYYGYTF.

The chain has TRBV27 and TRBJ1-6; no definite D call. The CDR3 contains 13 residues. Germline V CDR1 and CDR2: MNHEY, SMNVEV (reference sequence). V was cut by 5 bases and J by 13 bases, with 15 bases left in between. The CDR3 loop reads CASSIGSRDPLHF. For the CDR3, the DNA is TGTGCCAGCAGTATTGGGAGTCGTGATCCCCTCCACTTT.

This clonotype was observed a handful of times. V gene TRBV2 combines with J gene TRBJ2-1, with 12 bases identical to TRBD2. Germline loops: CDR1 SNHLY, CDR2 FYNNEI. The J segment lost 10 bases and the V segment lost 7 bases, leaving 11 bases of the junction unmatched. This CDR3 is 15 amino acids long. This CDR3 is CASKILAGGPSEQFF. The CDR3, as DNA: TGTGCCAGCAAGATACTAGCGGGGGGTCCCAGCGAGCAGTTCTTC.

The rearrangement links TRBV20-1 to TRBJ2-5; tentative D call: TRBD2 (5 bases). CDR3 size: 16 residues. Trimming took 3 bases from V and 5 from J, leaving 22 bases between them. Germline assignment: CDR1 DFQATT and CDR2 SNEGSKA (reference sequence). CDR3 sequence reads: CSASAAGLPQTETQYF. In DNA, the CDR3 is TGCAGTGCTAGCGCTGCGGGCCTCCCCCAGACGGAGACCCAGTACTTC.

A note on this clonotype: The junction departs from germline at one end; a sequencing error may be responsible. The rearrangement joins TRBV7-7 to TRBJ1-1; perhaps TRBD1 as D (6 bases). The CDR3 consists of 18 residues. Germline V gives CDR1 SSHAT, CDR2 FNYEAQ (reference sequence). This chain's CDR3 is CASSPIRHRQDMNTEAFF. As DNA, the CDR3 is TGTGCTAGCAGTCCCATACGCCATCGACAGGACATGAACACTGAAGCTTTCTTT.

This clonotype was counted many times. J is TRBJ2-7 and V is TRBV4-3, with no clear D. Looked up from germline, CDR1 is LGHNA and CDR2 is YSLEER. The CDR3 sequence is 14 residues long. Between the trimmed V and J ends, which lost 0 bases and 3 bases, there was a span of 9 bases. CDR3 DNA sequence: TGCGCCAGCAGCCAAGATAACAAGGGCTACGAGCAGTACTTC. Translated, it gives CASSQDNKGYEQYF.

This clonotype came up a few times. The chain combines TRBV4-3 with TRBJ2-5; D may match TRBD1 or TRBD2 (5 bases each). V was shortened by 1 base and J by 2 bases, with 11 bases between the two germline ends. This CDR3 contains 15 residues. The germline gives CDR1 LGHNA, CDR2 YSLEER. The DNA of the CDR3 is TGCGCCAGCAGCCAAGGGTGGAGGACACAAGAGACCCAGTACTTC. Protein product: CASSQGWRTQETQYF.